The entry that follows covers one T cell receptor beta chain sequence. This sample was included in a study of blood T cells in healthy people across ages. With a J-beta primer mix and a sample-barcoded 5' primer, a second PCR ran roughly 6 to 11 cycles. TCRdb re-derived calls from the 5' RACE reads in MiXCR, one entry per CDR3 protein. The repertoire has about 540,000 distinct CDR3 sequences, 24% of them found once; the top ten carry just under 9%. The data were also submitted as part of a second study, on T cells of mothers and their children. That source adds: Over 10 million reads per mother and some 3 million per child were obtained.

The sample comprised blood. This sequence was found in a boy under 18 in good health.

The CDR3 bases are TGTGCCATCAGTGATGGGGGGCCCTACGAGCAGTACTTC. This encodes CAISDGGPYEQYF. The chain employs TRBV10-3 and TRBJ2-7; the D gene could be TRBD1 or TRBD2 (6 bases each). Trimming stripped 3 bases from V and 2 bases from J, with 8 bases between. The CDR3 consists of 13 residues. CDR1 and CDR2 (germline): ENHRY, SYGVKD.